The TCR beta chain under discussion was sequenced for a study of T cells in Graves' hyperthyroidism and ophthalmopathy. Study details: At the time of initial diagnosis and before any treatment, peripheral blood was collected.

Researchers took RNA transcripts and amplified the TCR beta CDR3 regions from them. HTBI primers were employed in a first-round RT-PCR of the TCR CDR3. TCRdb fed the multiplex PCR reads into MiXCR, producing one record per CDR3 protein. This table has 300,000 to 500,000 distinct CDR3 sequences, approximately 15% appearing once. Thyroid ultrasound and orbital computed tomography, with clinical symptoms and serum thyroxine and TRAb, informed diagnoses. A roughly 9.7 ml volume of fresh peripheral blood provided the PBMCs. General study results and limits: Ophthalmopathy was told apart from stable hyperthyroidism by a 13 V-J model.

This clonotype was seen a few times. Its matching antigen is unknown. The CDR3 loop spans 15 amino acids. Germline V lookup: CDR1 MDHEN, CDR2 SYDVKM. J was trimmed by 13 bases and V by 6 bases; bases with no gene match: 15. The sequence derives from a woman aged 25 to 39 with Graves' hyperthyroidism. Sequencing was performed on blood. The rearrangement uses TRBV28 and TRBJ1-6, with TRBD1 matching 7 bases. In DNA form, the CDR3 reads TGTGCCAGCAGCGTCGAGGGGGCCTCTTACGACCCCCTCCACTTT. Translating it yields CASSVEGASYDPLHF.